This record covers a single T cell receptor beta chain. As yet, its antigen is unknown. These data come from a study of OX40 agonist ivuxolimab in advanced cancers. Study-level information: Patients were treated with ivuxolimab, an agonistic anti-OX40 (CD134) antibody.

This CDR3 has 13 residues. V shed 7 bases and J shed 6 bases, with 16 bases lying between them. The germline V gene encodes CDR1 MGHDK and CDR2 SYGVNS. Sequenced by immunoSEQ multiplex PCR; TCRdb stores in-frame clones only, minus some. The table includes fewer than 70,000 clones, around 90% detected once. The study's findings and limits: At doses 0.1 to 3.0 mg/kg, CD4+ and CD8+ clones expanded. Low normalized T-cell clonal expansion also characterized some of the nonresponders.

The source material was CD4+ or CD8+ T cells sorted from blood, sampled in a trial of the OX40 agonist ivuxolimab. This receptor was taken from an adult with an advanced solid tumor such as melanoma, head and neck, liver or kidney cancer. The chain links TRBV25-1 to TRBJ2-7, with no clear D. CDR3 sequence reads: CASTLGTSSEQYF. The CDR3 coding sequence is TGTGCCAGCACGTTGGGAACGTCGAGCGAGCAGTACTTC.